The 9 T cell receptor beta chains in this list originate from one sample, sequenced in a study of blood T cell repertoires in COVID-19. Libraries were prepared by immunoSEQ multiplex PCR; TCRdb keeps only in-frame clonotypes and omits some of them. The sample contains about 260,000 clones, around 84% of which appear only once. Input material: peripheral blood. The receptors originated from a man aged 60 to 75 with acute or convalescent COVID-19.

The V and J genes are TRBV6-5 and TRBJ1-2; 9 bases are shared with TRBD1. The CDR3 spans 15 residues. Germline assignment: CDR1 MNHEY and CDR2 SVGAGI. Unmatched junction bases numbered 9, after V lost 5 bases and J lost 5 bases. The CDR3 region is CASSLSGTGRYGYTF. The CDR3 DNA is TGTGCCAGCAGTCTCTCCGGGACAGGGAGGTATGGCTACACCTTC.

The CDR3 here is CASSEYGVRGNNEQFF. The CDR3 nucleotides are TGCGCCAGCAGTGAGTATGGAGTGCGGGGGAACAATGAGCAGTTCTTC. This chain uses TRBV10-1 with TRBJ2-1; 7 bases line up with TRBD2. V was clipped by 1 base and J by 5 bases; unmatched bases: 8. The CDR3 has 16 residues. Germline V gene data show CDR1 as WNHNN and CDR2 as SYGVQD (reference sequence).

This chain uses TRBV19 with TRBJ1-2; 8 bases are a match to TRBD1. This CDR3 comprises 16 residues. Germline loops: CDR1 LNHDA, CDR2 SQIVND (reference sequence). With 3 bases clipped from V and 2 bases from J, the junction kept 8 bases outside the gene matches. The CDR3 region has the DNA TGTGCCAGTAGTATCCCCGGACAGGGTAGGAACTATGGCTACACCTTC. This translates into CASSIPGQGRNYGYTF.

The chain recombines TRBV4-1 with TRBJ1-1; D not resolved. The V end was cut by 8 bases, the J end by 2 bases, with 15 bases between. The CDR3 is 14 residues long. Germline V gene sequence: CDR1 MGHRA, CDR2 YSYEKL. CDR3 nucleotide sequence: TGCGCCAGCCAAGCCGGAGATGAAAACACTGAAGCTTTCTTT. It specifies CASQAGDENTEAFF.

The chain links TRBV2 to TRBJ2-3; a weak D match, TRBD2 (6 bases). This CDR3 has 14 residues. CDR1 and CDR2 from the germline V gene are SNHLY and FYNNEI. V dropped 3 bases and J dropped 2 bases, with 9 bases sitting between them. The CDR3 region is CASSDQRVTDTQYF. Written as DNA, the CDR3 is TGTGCCAGCAGTGATCAGCGGGTCACAGATACGCAGTATTTT.

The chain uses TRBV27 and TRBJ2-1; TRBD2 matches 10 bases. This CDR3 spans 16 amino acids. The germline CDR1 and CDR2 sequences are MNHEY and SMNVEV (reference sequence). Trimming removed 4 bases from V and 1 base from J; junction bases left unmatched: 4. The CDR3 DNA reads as TGTGCCAGCAGTTACCTAGCGGGGGTATCCTACAATGAGCAGTTCTTC. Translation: CASSYLAGVSYNEQFF.

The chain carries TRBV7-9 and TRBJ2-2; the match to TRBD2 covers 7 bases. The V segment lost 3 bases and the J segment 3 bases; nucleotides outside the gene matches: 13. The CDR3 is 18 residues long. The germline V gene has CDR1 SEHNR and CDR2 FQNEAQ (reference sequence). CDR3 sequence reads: CASSFPWGAGSDTGELFF. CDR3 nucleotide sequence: TGTGCCAGCAGCTTCCCTTGGGGAGCGGGATCGGACACCGGGGAGCTGTTTTTT.

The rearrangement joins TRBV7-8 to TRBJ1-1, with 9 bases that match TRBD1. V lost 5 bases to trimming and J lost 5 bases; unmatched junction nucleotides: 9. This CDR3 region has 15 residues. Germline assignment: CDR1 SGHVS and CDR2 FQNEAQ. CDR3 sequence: CASSLQGAGFTEAFF. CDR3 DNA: TGTGCCAGCAGCCTACAGGGGGCGGGGTTTACTGAAGCTTTCTTT.

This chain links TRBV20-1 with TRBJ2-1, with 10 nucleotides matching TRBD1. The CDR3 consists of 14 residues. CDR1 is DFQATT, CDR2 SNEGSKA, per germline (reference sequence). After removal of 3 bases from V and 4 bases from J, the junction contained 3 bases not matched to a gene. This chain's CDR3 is CSASPGQGYNEQFF. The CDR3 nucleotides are TGCAGTGCTAGTCCGGGACAGGGGTACAATGAGCAGTTCTTC.